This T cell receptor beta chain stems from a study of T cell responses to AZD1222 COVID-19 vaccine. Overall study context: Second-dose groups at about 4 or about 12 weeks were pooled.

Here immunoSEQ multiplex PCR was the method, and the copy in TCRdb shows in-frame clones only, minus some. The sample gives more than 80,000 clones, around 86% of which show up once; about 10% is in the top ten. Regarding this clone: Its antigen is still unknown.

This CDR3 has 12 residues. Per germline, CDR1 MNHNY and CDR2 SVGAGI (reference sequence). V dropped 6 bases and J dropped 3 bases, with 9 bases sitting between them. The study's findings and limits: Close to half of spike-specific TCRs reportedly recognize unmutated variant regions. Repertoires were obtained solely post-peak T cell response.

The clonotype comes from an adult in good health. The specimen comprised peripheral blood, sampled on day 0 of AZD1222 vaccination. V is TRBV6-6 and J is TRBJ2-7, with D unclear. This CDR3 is CASSLDGYEQYF. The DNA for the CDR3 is TGTGCCAGCAGCTTGGACGGCTACGAGCAGTACTTC.